This T cell receptor (beta chain) was recovered during a study of control samples from healthy donors and cancer patients. The germline V gene has CDR1 LNHDA and CDR2 SQIVND (reference sequence). The CDR3 is made up of 12 amino acids. Deletions cut 7 bases from V and 4 bases from J, with 8 bases between. Data came from immunoSEQ multiplex PCR; TCRdb stores just in-frame clones and leaves some out. The sample has more than 85,000 clones; approximately 87% are singletons. The chain carries TRBV19 and TRBJ1-5, with unresolved D. Source material: PBMCs. This clonotype originated in a woman in her fifties or sixties with lung cancer. CDR3 sequence reads: CASNMGNQPQHF. CDR3 sequence (DNA): TGTGCCAGTAATATGGGAAATCAGCCCCAGCATTTT. The complete variable domain, with remaining parts taken from reference TRBV19 and TRBJ1-5, reads DGGITQSPKYLFRKEGQNVTLSCEQNLNHDAMYWYRQDPGQGLRLIYYSQIVNDFQKGDIAEGYSVSREKKESFPLTVTSAQKNPTAFYLCASNMGNQPQHFGDGTRLSIL.